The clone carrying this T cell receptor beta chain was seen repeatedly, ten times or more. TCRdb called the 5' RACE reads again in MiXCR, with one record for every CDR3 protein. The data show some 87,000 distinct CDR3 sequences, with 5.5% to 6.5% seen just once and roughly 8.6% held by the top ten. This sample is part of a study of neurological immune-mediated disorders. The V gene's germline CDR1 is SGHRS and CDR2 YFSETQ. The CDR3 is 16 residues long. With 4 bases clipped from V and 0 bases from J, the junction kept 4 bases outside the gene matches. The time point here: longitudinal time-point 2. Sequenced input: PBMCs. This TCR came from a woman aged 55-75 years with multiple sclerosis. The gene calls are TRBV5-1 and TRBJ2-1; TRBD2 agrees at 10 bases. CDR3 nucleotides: TGCGCCAGCAGCGAACCTAGCGGGGGCTCCTACAATGAGCAGTTCTTC. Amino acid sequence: CASSEPSGGSYNEQFF.